In its sample, the clone carrying this T cell receptor beta chain was seen a few times. Next came a second PCR, run for roughly 6 to 11 cycles, which used a sample-barcoded 5' primer along with a J-beta primer mix. In TCRdb, the 5' RACE reads were re-called with MiXCR into one record per CDR3 protein. The table lists 350,000 to 450,000 distinct CDR3 sequences, approximately 47% of them singletons. The data stem from a study of blood T cells in healthy people across ages. The material sequenced was blood. This sequence was found in a man aged 55-75 years in good health.

For the CDR3, the DNA is TGTGCCAGCACCCGGTTTAGCGGGATTGGACCCTACGAGCAGTACTTC. It is translated as CASTRFSGIGPYEQYF. J is TRBJ2-7 and V is TRBV12-3 or TRBV12-4; 8 nucleotides match TRBD2. V gave up 7 bases and J gave up 2 bases; unmatched junction bases: 13. The CDR3 covers 16 residues.